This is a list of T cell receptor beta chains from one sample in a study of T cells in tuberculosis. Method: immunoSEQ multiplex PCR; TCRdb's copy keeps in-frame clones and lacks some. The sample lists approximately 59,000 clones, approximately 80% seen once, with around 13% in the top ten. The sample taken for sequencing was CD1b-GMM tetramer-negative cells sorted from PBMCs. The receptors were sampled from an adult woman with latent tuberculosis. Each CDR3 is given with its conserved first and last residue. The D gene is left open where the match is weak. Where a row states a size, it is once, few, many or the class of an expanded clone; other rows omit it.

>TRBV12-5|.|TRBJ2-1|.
CASGLVRAGGDEQFF
TGTGCTAGTGGTTTGGTCCGAGCGGGCGGGGATGAGCAGTTCTTC
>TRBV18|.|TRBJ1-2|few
CASSSRQSLNYGYTF
TGTGCCAGCTCATCACGACAGAGCCTTAACTATGGCTACACCTTC
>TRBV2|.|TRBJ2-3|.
CASRYYTDTQYF
TGTGCCAGCAGGTATTACACAGATACGCAGTATTTT
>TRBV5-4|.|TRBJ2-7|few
CASRPQGSSYEQYF
TGTGCCAGCAGACCTCAGGGGTCCTCCTACGAGCAGTACTTC
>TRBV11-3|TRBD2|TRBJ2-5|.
CASSLGTAGGETQYF
TGTGCCAGCAGCTTAGGTACAGCGGGGGGAGAGACCCAGTACTTC
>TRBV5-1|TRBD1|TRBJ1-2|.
CASSLAGTDGYTF
TGCGCCAGCAGCTTGGCCGGGACAGACGGCTACACCTTC
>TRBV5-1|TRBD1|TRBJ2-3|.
CASSLADRDTDTQYF
TGCGCCAGCAGCTTGGCGGACAGGGACACAGATACGCAGTATTTT
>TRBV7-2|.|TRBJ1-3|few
CASSQTVFHSGNTIYF
TGTGCCAGCAGCCAGACAGTTTTCCACTCTGGAAACACCATATATTTT
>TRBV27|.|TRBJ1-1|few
CASSLRGGTEAFF
TGTGCCAGCAGTCTTCGGGGAGGGACTGAAGCTTTCTTT
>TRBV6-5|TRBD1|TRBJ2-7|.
CASRRQGNSYEQYF
TGTGCCAGCAGGCGACAGGGCAACTCCTACGAGCAGTACTTC
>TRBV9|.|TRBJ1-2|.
CASSTRPQNGYGYTF
TGTGCCAGCAGCACGCGGCCCCAGAACGGCTATGGCTACACCTTC
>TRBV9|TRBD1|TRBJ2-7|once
CASSEGTGYEQYF
TGTGCCAGCAGCGAGGGGACAGGCTACGAGCAGTACTTC
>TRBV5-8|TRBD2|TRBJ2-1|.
CASSWRAGGPNEQFF
TGTGCCAGCAGCTGGCGAGCGGGGGGGCCTAATGAGCAGTTCTTC
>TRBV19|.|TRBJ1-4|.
CASRRTSTNEKLFF
TGTGCCAGCCGAAGAACATCCACTAATGAAAAACTGTTTTTT
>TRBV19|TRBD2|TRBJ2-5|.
CASSIAQGGETQYF
TGTGCCAGTAGTATCGCTCAGGGAGGGGAGACCCAGTACTTC
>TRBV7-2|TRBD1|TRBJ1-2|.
CASSPKTGADGYTF
TGTGCCAGCAGCCCTAAGACAGGGGCGGATGGCTACACCTTC
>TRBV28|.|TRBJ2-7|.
CASSLIGVEQYF
TGTGCCAGCAGTTTGATCGGGGTCGAGCAGTACTTC
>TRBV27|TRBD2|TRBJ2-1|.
CASSFAGRNEQFF
TGTGCCAGCAGTTTCGCCGGGAGGAATGAGCAGTTCTTC
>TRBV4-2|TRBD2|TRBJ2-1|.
CASSQGGSGRDEQFF
TGTGCCAGCAGCCAAGGAGGTAGCGGGAGGGACGAGCAGTTCTTC
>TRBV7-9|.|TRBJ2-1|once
CASSLSQGGMEQFF
TGTGCCAGCAGCTTAAGCCAGGGGGGAATGGAGCAGTTCTTC
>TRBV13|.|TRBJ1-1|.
CASSLNTEAFF
TGTGCCAGCAGCCTTAACACTGAAGCTTTCTTT
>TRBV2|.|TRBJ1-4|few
CASSGQVSEKLFF
TGTGCCAGCAGTGGGCAGGTTTCCGAAAAACTGTTTTTT
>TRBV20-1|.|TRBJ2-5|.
CSASGAETQYF
TGCAGTGCTTCTGGGGCAGAGACCCAGTACTTC
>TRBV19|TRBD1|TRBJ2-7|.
CASSIGGGGTGAYEQYF
TGTGCCAGTAGTATAGGGGGAGGAGGGACAGGAGCCTACGAGCAGTACTTC
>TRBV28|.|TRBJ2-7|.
CASNSLGSSSSYEQYF
TGTGCCAGCAATAGCCTCGGCTCCTCGAGCTCCTACGAGCAGTACTTC
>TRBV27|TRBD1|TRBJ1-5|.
CASSYRGNQPQHF
TGTGCCAGCAGTTACAGGGGAAATCAGCCCCAGCATTTT
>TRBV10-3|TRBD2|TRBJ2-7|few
CAISDSGLAGGYEQYF
TGTGCCATCAGTGATTCGGGACTAGCGGGAGGCTACGAGCAGTACTTC
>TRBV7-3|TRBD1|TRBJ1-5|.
CAIEEESGQVGQPQHF
TGTGCCATCGAGGAGGAATCCGGACAGGTGGGTCAGCCCCAGCATTTT
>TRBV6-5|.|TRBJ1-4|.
CASKDGGWDEKLFF
TGTGCCAGCAAGGACGGGGGTTGGGACGAAAAACTGTTTTTT
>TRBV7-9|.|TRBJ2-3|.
CASSLEGGVGDTQYF
TGTGCCAGCAGCTTAGAGGGCGGGGTTGGCGATACGCAGTATTTT
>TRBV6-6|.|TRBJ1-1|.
CASSYSQGTEAFF
TGTGCCAGCAGTTACTCGCAGGGGACTGAAGCTTTCTTT
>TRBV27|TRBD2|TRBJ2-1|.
CASSFRLAGGSYNEQFF
TGTGCCAGCAGTTTTAGACTAGCGGGAGGTTCCTACAATGAGCAGTTCTTC
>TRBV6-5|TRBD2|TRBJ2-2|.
CASSYSSIAGTGELFF
TGTGCCAGCAGTTACTCGAGTATAGCGGGGACCGGGGAGCTGTTTTTT
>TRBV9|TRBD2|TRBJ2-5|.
CASSVGGSGGPTGETQYF
TGTGCCAGCAGCGTAGGGGGTAGCGGGGGCCCCACGGGAGAGACCCAGTACTTC